The 3 T cell receptor beta chains given below trace back to one sample, sequenced in a study of T cell repertoires in cytomegalovirus infection. TCRdb independently ran MiXCR on the reads; one entry per CDR3 protein. Counted here are about 330,000 distinct CDR3 sequences, about 34% occurring once; the ten biggest clones make up roughly 13%. Their antigen targets remain unknown. Sequenced material: cultured PBMCs, taken from culture after CMV antigen stimulation. The receptors shown here come from a human donor in good health (CMV status not recorded). Some clones in this sample may be carry-over from other donors' samples.

This clonotype was recorded at least ten times. V and J are TRBV7-2 and TRBJ2-7; 7 bases match TRBD2. This CDR3 is 15 amino acids long. Germline V lookup: CDR1 SGHTA, CDR2 FQGNSA. V lost 5 bases and J lost 4; bases outside the gene matches: 11. DNA of the CDR3: TGTGCCAGCAGCAAAACACGGGACTACACATACGAGCAGTACTTC. Translating it yields CASSKTRDYTYEQYF.

The rearrangement uses TRBV6-6 and TRBJ1-2, with D perhaps TRBD1 (6 bases). V gave up 0 bases and J gave up 4 bases, with 15 bases separating them. The germline gives CDR1 MNHNY, CDR2 SVGAGI (reference sequence). This CDR3 has 16 amino acids. The CDR3 loop is CASSYSPNRVFYGYTF. The CDR3 nucleotides read TGTGCCAGCAGTTACTCCCCGAACAGGGTTTTCTATGGCTACACCTTC.

This clonotype was counted at least ten times. The chain uses TRBV7-2 and TRBJ2-1; D might be TRBD2 (6 bases). The CDR3 loop spans 15 amino acids. V lost 4 bases to trimming and J lost 0 bases, with 10 bases between them. Germline values: CDR1 SGHTA, CDR2 FQGNSA. The CDR3 nucleotides read TGTGCCAGCAGCTGGAGGGAGAGCTCCTACAATGAGCAGTTCTTC. This gives the protein CASSWRESSYNEQFF.